This T cell receptor beta chain was documented in a study of cytomegalovirus exposure and HLA in healthy donors. The overall study: When roughly 420 donors were genotyped, more than 70% of them were found to fall in the Caucasian-associated ancestry cluster.

Germline values: CDR1 SGHRS, CDR2 YFSETQ. The CDR3 is 15 residues long. With V trimmed by 0 bases and J by 9 bases, 7 bases remained unmatched. Of note for this clone: The antigen remains unidentified.

PCR amplification relied on 60 Vbeta primers (plus 13 Jbeta primers). Data came from immunoSEQ multiplex PCR; TCRdb stores just in-frame clones and leaves some out. Of around 180,000 clones in the sample, roughly 70% were seen once. Whole-study results and caveats: Earlier analysis looked at TCR beta V segments, and most were productive about 90% or about 30% of the time.

This TCR derives from a girl aged 5-17 years in good health and CMV-seronegative. Sequencing used PBMCs. The chain joins TRBV5-1 to TRBJ2-5; 11 bases align to TRBD2. Here the CDR3 DNA reads TGCGCCAGCAGCTTGGTGCTAGCGGGGGGTTCTGCCCAGTACTTC. Translating it yields CASSLVLAGGSAQYF. The complete variable domain, with remaining parts taken from reference TRBV5-1 and TRBJ2-5, reads KAGVTQTPRYLIKTRGQQVTLSCSPISGHRSVSWYQQTPGQGLQFLFEYFSETQRNKGNFPGRFSGRQFSNSRSEMNVSTLELGDSALYLCASSLVLAGGSAQYFGPGTRLLVL.